This TCR beta chain was sequenced for a study of CXCR3-negative and CXCR3-positive naive CD8 T cells. Study context: Each library held about 1.5 +/- 0.3 million TRB reads, around 150 million in total.

Study results and limitations: Upon cryopreservation, CXCR3 expression partially decreased, and most assays used fresh PBMCs. Similar TRBV-TRBJ gene usage was seen in naive CXCR3-negative and CXCR3-positive cells, but not in memory cells. For memory CD8+ cells diversity was much lower, but both naive subsets had comparably high diversity.

cDNA libraries for TRB were generated by 5' RACE incorporating UMI labels. TCRdb reprocessed the 5' RACE reads and stores each CDR3 protein as one record, lacking DNA. The repertoire table contains roughly 30,000 distinct CDR3 sequences. Germline lookup yields CDR1 SGHDN and CDR2 FVKESK. The CDR3 loop spans 14 amino acids. Details on this clonotype: The target antigen is unknown.

This chain uses TRBV14 with TRBJ1-1; without DNA, the TCRdb call of TRBD1 cannot be checked. Sequencing was done on a sample of memory CD8+ T cells from blood. This TCR derives from a human donor in good health. Some clones in this sample may be carry-over from other donors' samples. The CDR3 reads CASIEGQENTEAFF.